The 28 T cell receptor beta chains below all came from one sample that was sequenced in a study of T cells in localized non-small cell lung cancer. Assay: immunoSEQ multiplex PCR; the TCRdb copy retains only in-frame clones and omits some. This table has tens of thousands of clones, 70% to 80% appearing once. The sequencing here drew on PBMCs, taken before any cancer treatment. The receptors originated from a woman aged 40-69 years with stage II squamous cell lung carcinoma.

V usage is TRBV14 and J usage is TRBJ1-1, with unresolved D. V shed 2 bases and J shed 4 bases, with 8 bases lying between them. CDR1 and CDR2 from the germline V gene are SGHDN and FVKESK. The CDR3 has 13 residues. This CDR3 reads CASSQFSPTEAFF. CDR3 nucleotide sequence: TGTGCCAGCAGCCAATTTAGCCCCACTGAAGCTTTCTTT.

CDR3 sequence reads: CASMSGRGNEQFF. The CDR3 DNA is TGTGCCAGCATGAGCGGGAGAGGGAATGAGCAGTTCTTC. The chain joins TRBV2 to TRBJ2-1; 8 nucleotides agree with TRBD2. Germline loops: CDR1 SNHLY, CDR2 FYNNEI. Trimming at V came to 7 bases and at J to 7 bases, leaving 6 bases not matched to a gene. This CDR3 is built from 13 residues. Based on the CDR3 plus reference TRBV2 and TRBJ2-1, the full variable domain is EPEVTQTPSHQVTQMGQEVILRCVPISNHLYFYWYRQILGQKVEFLVSFYNNEISEKSEIFDDQFSVERPDGSNFTLKIRSTKLEDSAMYFCASMSGRGNEQFFGPGTRLTVL.

V is TRBV5-6 and J is TRBJ2-3; 7 nucleotides line up with TRBD1. This CDR3 has 15 amino acids. J gave up 3 bases and V 4 bases, and 8 bases lay outside the gene matches. The germline V gene encodes CDR1 SGHDT and CDR2 YYEEEE. DNA for the CDR3: TGTGCCAGCAGCGTCCCCAGGGGGACGACAGATACGCAGTATTTT. Protein product: CASSVPRGTTDTQYF.

The chain has TRBV18 and TRBJ2-7; the match to TRBD2 covers 11 bases. The V gene's germline CDR1 is KGHSH and CDR2 LQKENI. Trimming took 3 bases from V and 2 from J; bases not matched to a gene: 3. This CDR3 contains 15 residues. The CDR3 DNA is TGTGCCAGCTCACCGACTAGCGGGGTACCCTACGAGCAGTACGTC. Its translation is CASSPTSGVPYEQYV.

This clone was counted between two and nine times. At the DNA level, this CDR3 is encoded by other sequences in the same sample as well. The CDR3 loop is CASSLKGVTGELFF. The CDR3 region has the DNA TGTGCCAGCAGCTTAAAAGGGGTCACCGGGGAGCTGTTTTTT. This chain joins TRBV5-4 and TRBJ2-2; tentatively, D is TRBD1 (5 bases). The CDR3 length is 14 residues. Germline assignment: CDR1 SGHNT and CDR2 YYREEE (reference sequence). V lost 2 bases to trimming and J lost 4 bases, with 9 bases between them.

The genes are TRBV6-1 and TRBJ2-2, with D possibly TRBD1 on 5 matching bases. Germline V gene lookup returns CDR1 MNHNS and CDR2 SASEGT. The V and J ends lost 6 bases and 4 bases respectively, with 12 bases between them. This CDR3 comprises 14 residues. The DNA for the CDR3 is TGTGCCAGCAGACTCCAGGGATCCACCGGGGAGCTGTTTTTT. Its protein is CASRLQGSTGELFF.

CDR3: CASRLGPTTYEQYV. The CDR3 DNA reads as TGTGCCAGCAGATTGGGACCAACGACCTACGAGCAGTACGTC. The rearrangement uses TRBV6-5 and TRBJ2-7, with D tentatively TRBD1 or TRBD2 (5 bases each). Trimming cost V 6 bases and J 2 bases, with 14 bases left between them. The germline V gene encodes CDR1 MNHEY and CDR2 SVGAGI. The CDR3 runs 14 residues.

The V call is TRBV6-6, the J call TRBJ2-5; 9 positions agree with TRBD2. V lost 6 bases and J lost 4; bases outside the gene matches: 6. CDR3 length equals 14 residues. Germline-derived CDR1 and CDR2 are MNHNY and SVGAGI (reference sequence). The CDR3 coding sequence is TGTGCCAGCAGGGGGGCGGGAGGGCGAGAGACCCAGTACTTC. Protein product: CASRGAGGRETQYF.

CDR3 amino acids: CASSEPGDLTEAFF. CDR3 nucleotides: TGTGCCAGCAGTGAGCCGGGTGACCTCACTGAAGCTTTCTTT. J is TRBJ1-1 and V is TRBV25-1; D is undetermined. The V end was cut by 3 bases, the J end by 4 bases, with 12 bases between. This CDR3 is 14 amino acids long. Germline lookup yields CDR1 MGHDK and CDR2 SYGVNS. The variable domain in full, with the rest retrieved from reference TRBV25-1 and TRBJ1-1, is EADIYQTPRYLVIGTGKKITLECSQTMGHDKMYWYQQDPGMELHLIHYSYGVNSTEKGDLSSESTVSRIRTEHFPLTLESARPSHTSQYLCASSEPGDLTEAFFGQGTRLTVV.

The chain recombines TRBV2 with TRBJ1-1, with D possibly being TRBD1 (6 bases). V shed 6 bases and J shed 2 bases, with 10 bases lying between them. CDR3 length equals 13 residues. Germline lookup yields CDR1 SNHLY and CDR2 FYNNEI. The CDR3 DNA is TGTGCCAGCAGATTGGACAGCAACACTGAAGCTTTCTTT. Residues: CASRLDSNTEAFF.

A note on this clone: Germline and junction disagree at one end, which may indicate a read error. The V call is TRBV5-1, the J call TRBJ1-3; D gene uncertain. This CDR3 comprises 14 residues. Per germline, CDR1 SGHRS and CDR2 YFSETQ. The CDR3 reads CASNLDPGVSTIYF. CDR3 bases: TGCGCCAGCAACTTGGACCCTGGAGTAAGCACCATATATTTT. The complete variable domain, with remaining parts taken from reference TRBV5-1 and TRBJ1-3, reads KAGVTQTPRYLIKTRGQQVTLSCSPISGHRSVSWYQQTPGQGLQFLFEYFSETQRNKGNFPGRFSGRQFSNSRSEMNVSTLELGDSALYLCASNLDPGVSTIYFGEGSWLTVV.

V usage is TRBV7-2 and J usage is TRBJ2-5, with 7 positions matching TRBD2. V shed 1 base and J 6 bases; nucleotides not matched to a gene: 14. The CDR3 has 17 residues. CDR1 is SGHTA and CDR2 is FQGNSA in the germline V gene. The CDR3 loop is CASSLGAPGGGGKTQYF. In nucleotides, the CDR3 is TGTGCCAGCAGCTTAGGGGCCCCTGGGGGGGGAGGAAAGACCCAGTACTTC.

The chain recombines TRBV4-3 with TRBJ2-7, with 7 bases fitting TRBD1. The CDR3 length is 16 residues. Looked up from germline, CDR1 is LGHNA and CDR2 is YSLEER. The V segment lost 0 bases and the J segment 4 bases; nucleotides outside the gene matches: 9. Here the CDR3 DNA reads TGCGCCAGCAGCCAAGATCGATCGTCCAGGGGGTACGAGCAGTACTTC. Translated: CASSQDRSSRGYEQYF.

The rearrangement joins TRBV9 to TRBJ2-1; D perhaps matches TRBD2 (5 bases). CDR3 size: 18 residues. Trimming took off 4 bases at V and 0 bases at J, with 20 bases between the two ends. CDR1 is SGDLS and CDR2 is YYNGEE in the germline V gene. The CDR3 is CASSRSPPGVNSYNEQFF. The DNA for the CDR3 is TGTGCCAGCAGCCGATCCCCCCCCGGGGTCAACTCCTACAATGAGCAGTTCTTC.

The chain recombines TRBV6-1 with TRBJ2-7; perhaps TRBD1 as D (5 bases). Trimming stripped 3 bases from V and 7 bases from J, with 22 bases between. Germline V gene data show CDR1 as MNHNS and CDR2 as SASEGT. The CDR3 extends over 16 amino acids. The CDR3 DNA follows: TGTGCCAGCAGTGACCAGACCGTCGCCCCCTCAGGGGAGCAGTACTTC. Translated, it gives CASSDQTVAPSGEQYF.

V usage is TRBV5-1 and J usage is TRBJ2-1; perhaps TRBD1 as D (6 bases). Germline V gene lookup returns CDR1 SGHRS and CDR2 YFSETQ. The V and J ends lost 9 bases and 3 bases respectively, with 19 bases between them. The CDR3 covers 15 residues. In DNA, the CDR3 is TGCGCCACCCGGTCAGGGGTTACGAGCTACAATGAGCAGTTCTTC. Translated: CATRSGVTSYNEQFF.

With regard to this clone: Additional DNA sequences in this sample encode the identical CDR3. The chain couples TRBV29-1 to TRBJ2-2, with D unclear. CDR1 and CDR2 from the germline V gene are SQVTM and ANQGSEA. This CDR3 comprises 12 residues. Trimming took off 5 bases at V and 7 bases at J, with 11 bases between the two ends. CDR3: CSVCPPGGELFF. CDR3 nucleotide sequence: TGCAGCGTTTGTCCTCCTGGCGGGGAGCTGTTTTTT.

This clone was observed a single time. J is TRBJ1-4 and V is TRBV14, with TRBD1 as a possible D gene (5 bases). The V gene's germline CDR1 is SGHDN and CDR2 FVKESK. CDR3 length equals 15 residues. V shed 4 bases and J shed 8 bases, with 17 bases lying between them. The CDR3 spells CASSRWTGAGEKLFF. CDR3 bases: TGTGCCAGCAGCCGATGGACCGGGGCGGGGGAAAAACTGTTTTTT.

The gene calls are TRBV4-2 and TRBJ2-7, with 8 bases aligning to TRBD2. This CDR3 contains 18 residues. Losses at the gene ends were 1 base for V and 3 bases for J; bases not matched to a gene: 14. Germline assignment: CDR1 LGHNA and CDR2 YNFKEQ. The chain's CDR3 is CASSQVSAAGGAGYEQYF. CDR3 DNA: TGTGCCAGCAGCCAAGTTTCAGCGGCCGGGGGGGCTGGCTACGAGCAGTACTTC.

The gene calls are TRBV6-6 and TRBJ2-1; TRBD2 matches at 9 bases. The germline gives CDR1 MNHNY, CDR2 SVGAGI (reference sequence). This CDR3 is built from 13 residues. V shed 6 bases and J 10 bases; nucleotides not matched to a gene: 7. CDR3 bases: TGTGCCAGCAGCTCTAGCGGGGTAGGGGAGCAGTTCTTC. Its protein product is CASSSSGVGEQFF.

The rearrangement joins TRBV9 to TRBJ2-3, with TRBD2 matching 8 bases. Trimming removed 0 bases from V and 2 bases from J; junction bases left unmatched: 11. The CDR3 contains 18 residues. Per germline, CDR1 SGDLS and CDR2 YYNGEE. The CDR3 protein is CASSVAIRSGGLTDTQYF. DNA of the CDR3: TGTGCCAGCAGCGTAGCTATTCGGAGCGGGGGCCTCACAGATACGCAGTATTTT.

V gene TRBV28 combines with J gene TRBJ1-1; no definite D call. CDR3 length equals 12 residues. Trimming cost V 3 bases and J 0 bases, with 2 bases left between them. CDR1 and CDR2 (germline): MDHEN, SYDVKM. The CDR3 sequence: CASSFMNTEAFF. The CDR3 coding sequence is TGTGCCAGCAGTTTTATGAACACTGAAGCTTTCTTT.

The chain carries TRBV6-5 and TRBJ2-3, with D perhaps matching TRBD2 (6 bases). CDR1 is MNHEY, CDR2 SVGAGI, per germline. V was trimmed by 8 bases and J by 0 bases, leaving 12 bases between them. The CDR3 is made up of 14 amino acids. The CDR3 sequence: CASGVRGSTDTQYF. DNA of the CDR3: TGTGCCAGCGGGGTCCGGGGGAGCACAGATACGCAGTATTTT.

This chain uses TRBV4-2 with TRBJ2-7; no clear D. The V end was cut by 4 bases, the J end by 0 bases, with 16 bases between. The CDR3 consists of 16 residues. The germline CDR1 and CDR2 sequences are LGHNA and YNFKEQ. In DNA form, the CDR3 reads TGTGCCAGCAGCCCCCTCATGTGGGGTTCCTCCTACGAGCAGTACTTC. Translating it yields CASSPLMWGSSYEQYF.

V gene TRBV6-5 combines with J gene TRBJ2-3, with 12 bases aligning to TRBD2. The CDR3 has 13 amino acids. Germline V gene lookup returns CDR1 MNHEY and CDR2 SVGAGI. J was trimmed by 5 bases and V by 6 bases; bases with no gene match: 0. CDR3 in amino acids: CASRLAGGDTQYF. CDR3 DNA sequence: TGTGCCAGCAGACTAGCGGGGGGAGATACGCAGTATTTT.

The chain combines TRBV2 with TRBJ2-1; possibly TRBD2 for D (5 bases). The germline V and J ends were trimmed by 2 bases and 4 bases, with 12 bases remaining between them. CDR1 SNHLY and CDR2 FYNNEI come from the germline V gene. This CDR3 is built from 15 residues. The CDR3 sequence: CASSENRGGYNEQFF. CDR3 nucleotide sequence: TGTGCCAGCAGTGAAAACCGAGGAGGATACAATGAGCAGTTCTTC. The full variable domain, completed using reference TRBV2 and TRBJ2-1, is EPEVTQTPSHQVTQMGQEVILRCVPISNHLYFYWYRQILGQKVEFLVSFYNNEISEKSEIFDDQFSVERPDGSNFTLKIRSTKLEDSAMYFCASSENRGGYNEQFFGPGTRLTVL.

The table lists this clone with a few counts. The chain combines TRBV28 with TRBJ2-7, with 9 bases lining up with TRBD1. CDR1 and CDR2 (germline): MDHEN, SYDVKM. The CDR3 spans 18 residues. The J segment lost 5 bases and the V segment lost 1 base, leaving 15 bases of the junction unmatched. Here the CDR3 reads CASSLYRGRSGGRHEQYF. As DNA, the CDR3 is TGTGCCAGCAGTTTATACAGGGGGCGCTCCGGCGGGAGACACGAGCAGTACTTC.

The chain links TRBV6-6 to TRBJ2-5; D possibly corresponds to TRBD2 (5 bases). The better agreement between TRBJ2-7 and the DNA end casts doubt on the J call. CDR1 is MNHNY and CDR2 is SVGAGI in the germline V gene (reference sequence). CDR3 length: 14 residues. In DNA, the CDR3 is TGTGCCAGCGAGGGAAAAAATGGGTCCTACGAGCAGTACTTC. Protein product: CASEGKNGSYEQYF.